This T cell receptor beta chain was identified during a study of blood T cell repertoires in COVID-19 (dated by TCRdb to the early 2020s). Context from the whole study: The collaborator samples originated in the United States, Italy and Spain and spanned the acute and convalescent phases of COVID-19. The material from the prospective study consisted of cDNA or gDNA derived from T cells, B-cell-depleted T cells, or PBMCs. Deeply sampled blood TCRbeta repertoires from subjects exposed to, actively infected with, or recovered from COVID-19 were included in the dataset. The repertoires were released in a freely available public database meant as a resource for research on the immune response to SARS-CoV-2. The samples were drawn from the first 160 participants of the ongoing ImmuneRACE study and from roughly 1,300 subjects provided by 6 global collaborators. The sample metadata nearly always contained a de-identified subject ID, COVID-19 status, age in years and sex. HLA class I and class II types, where available, came from metadata supplied by the sample provider rather than from assay-based typing.

The germline ends are 10 bases apart after V is trimmed by 1 base and J by 0 bases. The CDR3, cysteine through phenylalanine, is 15 amino acids long. Only the CDR3 DNA is retained, 45 bases long and in frame from the first base. According to the germline V gene, CDR1 reads LGHNA and CDR2 reads YNFKEQ. Concerning this clone itself: This clone's antigen is unknown. One base away there is no much larger clone; base qualities are not given.

The study at large found these results: The quantity of clinical and demographic metadata differed by source and by participant and was supplied without curation.

TCRbeta CDR3 regions were amplified from genomic DNA using the immunoSEQ Assay, a bias-controlled multiplex PCR. As for how the authors treated the data: Within the assay, amplification of reference gene primers was used to estimate how many nucleated cells each sample contained. Sequence reads were collapsed and filtered to measure the absolute abundance of every unique TCRbeta CDR3 rearrangement. Productive Simpson clonality was computed per sample as the square root of Simpson's diversity index over productive rearrangements. TCRdb took over this immuneACCESS table, retaining in-frame rearrangements with V and J assigned. Such tables are incomplete; in checked studies, under half of the missing clones stem from an unresolved V gene, and the remainder is unexplained. That table furnishes V, J and clone size, whereas the DNA furnished D and trimming. The sample profile shows around 320,000 clones; 90% to 95% of them were found once. The ten largest clones add up to about 4% of the sample.

Participants in the prospective study were enrolled through a virtual design, were aged about 18 to 90 years, and lived in approximately 25 United States geographic areas. In the prospective study, cohorts were assigned on the basis of participant-reported clinical history obtained from a screening survey and a study questionnaire. Exposed participants had been in contact, within 2 weeks of entering the study, with a person who had a PCR-confirmed or clinician-diagnosed case of COVID-19. In the prospective study, mobile phlebotomists collected whole blood, serum and a nasopharyngeal or oropharyngeal swab from each participant. Additional blood draws and questionnaires over an approximately two-month period could optionally be provided by prospective study participants. Before DNA extraction, prospective study blood samples were shipped either frozen or at room temperature.

The chain is encoded by TRBV4-2 joined to TRBJ2-7; matching of 6 bases hints at TRBD2 as the D gene. This TCR was sampled from a woman between 25 and 40 years old who had been exposed to COVID-19. Sequencing input: PBMCs or T cells enriched from blood (not recorded which). The DNA sequence is TGTGCCAGCAGCCAAGTATGGGACTCCTCCTACGAGCAGTACTTC. Translated, this is CASSQVWDSSYEQYF.